A single sample gave rise to the 32 T cell receptor beta chains below, sequenced in a study of shared clonotypes between healthy human individuals. Profiling relied on immunoSEQ multiplex PCR, and the TCRdb table lists in-frame clones only, not all of them. This table holds hundreds of thousands of clones, about 74% found once. Sequencing was done on a sample of memory CD4+ T cells sorted from blood. Subset here: CD45RA-negative fraction. The receptors here all came from a woman aged 30 to 39 in good health.

The CDR3 DNA sequence: TGTGCCACCAGACAGTATAGCAATCAGCCCCAGCATTTT. Protein: CATRQYSNQPQHF. The chain couples TRBV19 to TRBJ1-5; tentatively, D is TRBD1 (5 bases). Germline values: CDR1 LNHDA, CDR2 SQIVND (reference sequence). The CDR3 contains 13 residues. The V and J ends lost 10 bases and 0 bases respectively, with 10 bases between them.

The chain is built from TRBV25-1 and TRBJ2-7, with D possibly matching TRBD1 (5 bases). The CDR3 extends over 15 amino acids. The ends were cut back, 2 bases at V and 2 bases at J, with 13 bases in the middle. Germline V gene sequence: CDR1 MGHDK, CDR2 SYGVNS. The CDR3 DNA reads TGTGCCAGCAGTGAACCGTCCAGGGATCCCTACGAGCAGTACTTC. It is translated as CASSEPSRDPYEQYF.

This clone appeared once. The V call is TRBV11-3, the J call TRBJ2-3, with 9 bases fitting TRBD2. Germline V CDR1 and CDR2: SGHNT, YENEEA. V gave up 4 bases and J gave up 7 bases; unmatched junction bases: 12. This CDR3 has 16 residues. The CDR3 nucleotides are TGTGCCAGCAGCTCCTTAGCGGGAGTCAACGGAAATACGCAGTATTTT. It yields the protein CASSSLAGVNGNTQYF.

Notes on this clone: Other DNA sequences from this sample encode an identical CDR3 as well. The chain couples TRBV11-3 to TRBJ1-5; D remains ambiguous. Trimming took off 5 bases at V and 0 bases at J, with 14 bases between the two ends. From germline, CDR1 is SGHNT and CDR2 YENEEA. The CDR3 runs 16 residues. The CDR3 is CASSPSAVASNQPQHF. CDR3 in DNA: TGTGCCAGCAGCCCCTCAGCAGTAGCTAGCAATCAGCCCCAGCATTTT.

The V gene is TRBV6-7, the J gene TRBJ1-5; possible D gene TRBD1, 6 bases. TRBV6-7 is an open reading frame, and its role is uncertain. CDR3 length: 15 residues. V shed 6 bases and J shed 4 bases, with 16 bases lying between them. CDR3 coding DNA: TGTGCCAGCAGACGTGGACAGATCGGGAATCAGCCCCAGCATTTT. This codes for CASRRGQIGNQPQHF.

This chain links TRBV19 with TRBJ2-7; D possibly corresponds to TRBD2 (6 bases). V shed 3 bases and J shed 3 bases, with 15 bases lying between them. Per germline, CDR1 LNHDA and CDR2 SQIVND (reference sequence). The CDR3 sequence is 15 residues long. For the CDR3, the DNA is TGTGCCAGTAGTATTGGGCGCGAGCGGGTCTACGAGCAGTACTTC. The encoded protein is CASSIGRERVYEQYF.

The rearrangement links TRBV7-9 to TRBJ1-2; TRBD1 aligns across 7 bases. With V trimmed by 5 bases and J by 0 bases, 3 bases remained unmatched. Germline CDR1 reads SEHNR; CDR2 reads FQNEAQ (reference sequence). The CDR3 is 14 residues long. The CDR3 nucleotides are TGTGCCAGCAGCGGGACAGCCACTAACTATGGCTACACCTTC. Encoded protein: CASSGTATNYGYTF.

The chain employs TRBV2 and TRBJ2-1; 14 bases agree with TRBD2. Germline V gene data show CDR1 as SNHLY and CDR2 as FYNNEI. Trimming removed 8 bases from V and 6 bases from J; junction bases left unmatched: 9. The CDR3 runs to 16 residues. This chain's CDR3 is CASGRLAGGPGNEQFF. In DNA, the CDR3 is TGTGCCAGCGGCCGACTAGCGGGAGGGCCTGGCAATGAGCAGTTCTTC.

This rearrangement joins TRBV27 to TRBJ1-2; D is unresolved. In germline, CDR1 is MNHEY, CDR2 SMNVEV (reference sequence). This CDR3 region has 13 residues. V lost 1 base, J lost 2 bases, and 5 bases lay in between. The CDR3 bases are TGTGCCAGCAGTTTATACCGCAACTATGGCTACACCTTC. Protein sequence: CASSLYRNYGYTF.

The chain carries TRBV19 and TRBJ2-7; tentative D call: TRBD1 (6 bases). The CDR3 length is 14 residues. V dropped 6 bases and J dropped 7 bases, with 19 bases sitting between them. CDR1 and CDR2 from the germline V gene are LNHDA and SQIVND (reference sequence). The chain's CDR3 is CASRSPRGGKEQYF. As DNA, the CDR3 is TGTGCCAGTAGGAGTCCCAGGGGCGGAAAAGAGCAGTACTTC.

This chain links TRBV6-5 with TRBJ1-1; the D is unclear. Trimming pared 2 bases from V and 0 bases from J, leaving 4 bases between. Germline CDR1 reads MNHEY; CDR2 reads SVGAGI. The CDR3 spans 13 residues. The CDR3 nucleotides read TGTGCCAGCAGTTACGAGGTGAACACTGAAGCTTTCTTT. It codes for CASSYEVNTEAFF.

This clone was counted once. The chain couples TRBV19 to TRBJ1-1; 7 bases are a match to TRBD1. The J segment lost 5 bases and the V segment lost 0 bases, leaving 6 bases of the junction unmatched. The germline V gene encodes CDR1 LNHDA and CDR2 SQIVND (reference sequence). The CDR3 sequence is 15 residues long. CDR3 residues: CASSIDPDRYTEAFF. The CDR3 DNA reads TGTGCCAGTAGTATAGATCCGGACAGGTATACTGAAGCTTTCTTT.

This chain uses TRBV19 with TRBJ2-7; TRBD2 matches 7 bases. The CDR3 has 14 amino acids. The V gene end was trimmed by 6 bases and the J gene end by 4 bases; junction bases not matched to a gene: 9. From germline, CDR1 is LNHDA and CDR2 SQIVND (reference sequence). Written as DNA, the CDR3 is TGTGCCAGTAGCCGCGGGAGTCTGATTTACGAGCAGTACTTC. Amino acids: CASSRGSLIYEQYF.

The chain is built from TRBV28 and TRBJ2-7; 11 nucleotides match TRBD1. V gave up 7 bases and J gave up 3 bases; unmatched junction bases: 11. This CDR3 has 16 amino acids. Germline-derived CDR1 and CDR2 are MDHEN and SYDVKM. CDR3 sequence: CASIPPPGQGDYEQYF. DNA for the CDR3: TGTGCCAGCATCCCCCCCCCGGGACAGGGGGACTACGAGCAGTACTTC.

The table lists this clone with a count of one. The rearrangement joins TRBV19 to TRBJ2-1; 10 positions match TRBD2. CDR1 is LNHDA and CDR2 is SQIVND in the germline V gene (reference sequence). The junction had 5 bases not matched to a gene; V was cut back by 7 bases and J by 2 bases. The CDR3 contains 15 residues. The CDR3 here is CASKAGGPAYNEQFF. In DNA, the CDR3 is TGTGCCAGTAAAGCGGGAGGGCCCGCCTACAATGAGCAGTTCTTC.

The chain uses TRBV14 and TRBJ2-1, with no clear D. V was shortened by 4 bases and J by 6 bases, with 10 bases between the two germline ends. Germline V lookup: CDR1 SGHDN, CDR2 FVKESK. This CDR3 region has 13 residues. CDR3 residues: CASSRRYSNEQFF. CDR3 nucleotide sequence: TGTGCCAGCAGCCGCAGGTACTCCAATGAGCAGTTCTTC.

J is TRBJ1-5 and V is TRBV6-1; 9 bases fit TRBD1. J gave up 4 bases and V 2 bases, and 6 bases lay outside the gene matches. The CDR3 covers 16 residues. Germline assignment: CDR1 MNHNS and CDR2 SASEGT. This chain's CDR3 is CASSELTGGVNQPQHF. The DNA of the CDR3 is TGTGCCAGCAGTGAATTAACAGGGGGCGTAAATCAGCCCCAGCATTTT.

V usage is TRBV29-1 and J usage is TRBJ2-5; 11 bases match TRBD2. CDR1 SQVTM and CDR2 ANQGSEA come from the germline V gene. J was trimmed by 5 bases and V by 3 bases; bases with no gene match: 5. The CDR3 is made up of 14 amino acids. CDR3 protein: CSVDRLAGRETQYF. The CDR3 region has the DNA TGCAGCGTTGACCGACTAGCGGGAAGGGAGACCCAGTACTTC.

This clone was picked up a small number of times. The J gene is TRBJ2-5, the V gene TRBV5-1; 13 bases map to TRBD2. The closer fit of TRBJ2-7 to the DNA end suggests the J call may be wrong. Germline CDR1 SGHRS, CDR2 YFSETQ. The CDR3 is 14 amino acids. The DNA of the CDR3 is TGCGCCAGCAGCACAGGGACTAGCGGGATCGAGCAGTACTTC. This codes for CASSTGTSGIEQYF.

To note about this clone: In the same sample, other DNA sequences code for this CDR3. The chain recombines TRBV6-4 with TRBJ2-1, with 9 bases lining up with TRBD2. The CDR3 loop spans 14 amino acids. V shed 8 bases, J shed 8 bases, and the junction held 10 bases outside the gene matches. The germline CDR1 and CDR2 sequences are MRHNA and SNTAGT. The CDR3 spells CASSRLAGEDEQFF. The CDR3 DNA reads TGTGCCAGCTCCCGCTTAGCGGGAGAGGATGAGCAGTTCTTC.

The chain carries TRBV19 and TRBJ1-5; unclear D gene. The CDR3 has 13 amino acids. The V end was cut by 0 bases, the J end by 7 bases, with 7 bases between. The germline V gene has CDR1 LNHDA and CDR2 SQIVND (reference sequence). The CDR3 spells CASSIDLGQPQHF. The CDR3, as DNA: TGTGCCAGTAGTATAGATCTTGGGCAGCCCCAGCATTTT.

The V and J genes are TRBV28 and TRBJ1-3, with D unclear. V lost 3 bases, J lost 0 bases, and 18 bases lay in between. Looked up from germline, CDR1 is MDHEN and CDR2 is SYDVKM. The CDR3 covers 18 residues. The CDR3 spells CASSFIEGRTFSGNTIYF. In DNA, the CDR3 is TGTGCCAGCAGTTTTATCGAGGGTCGGACTTTCTCTGGAAACACCATATATTTT.

This clone has just one count. The V call is TRBV7-8, the J call TRBJ2-3; 12 bases line up with TRBD2. Germline V lookup: CDR1 SGHVS, CDR2 FQNEAQ. The CDR3 consists of 16 residues. With V trimmed by 5 bases and J by 5 bases, 8 bases remained unmatched. CDR3 coding DNA: TGTGCCAGCAGCCCCAAAAGACTAGCGGGAGTAGATACGCAGTATTTT. It yields the protein CASSPKRLAGVDTQYF. Based on the CDR3 plus reference TRBV7-8 and TRBJ2-3, the full variable domain is GAGVSQSPRYKVAKRGQDVALRCDPISGHVSLFWYQQALGQGPEFLTYFQNEAQLDKSGLPSDRFFAERPEGSVSTLKIQRTQQEDSAVYLCASSPKRLAGVDTQYFGPGTRLTVL.

V gene TRBV6-1 combines with J gene TRBJ1-5, with D maybe TRBD1 (5 bases). Germline CDR1 is MNHNS and CDR2 is SASEGT. The V gene lost 6 bases and the J gene lost 9 bases, with 18 bases spanning the gap. The CDR3 totals 14 residues. The CDR3 protein is CASRQGSVAGPQHF. The DNA of the CDR3 is TGTGCCAGCAGGCAGGGCTCGGTCGCGGGGCCCCAGCATTTT.

The chain couples TRBV5-6 to TRBJ1-5, with unresolved D. The CDR3 spans 12 residues. Trimming took off 1 base at V and 5 bases at J, with 4 bases between the two ends. Germline CDR1 SGHDT, CDR2 YYEEEE. The CDR3 DNA follows: TGTGCCAGCAGCTTGCAGGATCAGCCCCAGCATTTT. Translating it yields CASSLQDQPQHF. Filled out from reference TRBV5-6 and TRBJ1-5, the complete variable domain reads DAGVTQSPTHLIKTRGQQVTLRCSPKSGHDTVSWYQQALGQGPQFIFQYYEEEERQRGNFPDRFSGHQFPNYSSELNVNALLLGDSALYLCASSLQDQPQHFGDGTRLSIL.

V usage is TRBV13 and J usage is TRBJ2-5, with D maybe TRBD2 (6 bases). Trimming pared 4 bases from V and 5 bases from J, leaving 17 bases between. This CDR3 is 15 amino acids long. The germline V gene encodes CDR1 PRHDT and CDR2 FYEKMQ (reference sequence). The CDR3 sequence is CASSSPHGGTETQYF. In DNA form, the CDR3 reads TGTGCCAGCAGCTCCCCCCATGGGGGGACGGAGACCCAGTACTTC.

This clone was seen just once. In nucleotides, the CDR3 is TGCGCCAGCAGCCGACAAGCGTGGACCGGGGAGCTGTTTTTT. Translation gives CASSRQAWTGELFF. The chain employs TRBV4-1 and TRBJ2-2; no clear D gene. Germline lookup yields CDR1 MGHRA and CDR2 YSYEKL. CDR3 size: 14 residues. V was clipped by 4 bases and J by 5 bases, with 11 bases between them.

The chain employs TRBV10-3 and TRBJ2-1; D gene unclear. The germline CDR1 and CDR2 sequences are ENHRY and SYGVKD. Between the trimmed V and J ends, which lost 4 bases and 9 bases, there was a span of 13 bases. CDR3 length: 13 residues. The chain's CDR3 is CAISVPEMGEQFF. The CDR3 region has the DNA TGTGCCATCAGTGTACCTGAGATGGGTGAGCAGTTCTTC.

The gene calls are TRBV29-1 and TRBJ2-2; TRBD1 might be the D (7 bases). Trimming stripped 5 bases from V and 3 bases from J, with 13 bases between. Germline-derived CDR1 and CDR2 are SQVTM and ANQGSEA. CDR3 length: 14 residues. The CDR3 bases are TGCAGCGTTTCAGGGGGGTCGGACACCGGGGAGCTGTTTTTT. This encodes CSVSGGSDTGELFF.

The V and J genes are TRBV4-1 and TRBJ1-2; D gene uncertain. CDR1 is MGHRA, CDR2 YSYEKL, per germline. The CDR3 loop spans 14 amino acids. The germline V and J ends were trimmed by 0 bases and 5 bases, with 10 bases remaining between them. This CDR3 is CASSQDRAFYGYTF. CDR3 coding DNA: TGCGCCAGCAGCCAAGATAGAGCCTTTTATGGCTACACCTTC.

This clone was counted only a few times. The chain uses TRBV5-4 and TRBJ2-2, with D possibly TRBD2 on 5 matching bases. The CDR3 spans 16 residues. The germline V gene has CDR1 SGHNT and CDR2 YYREEE (reference sequence). V was pared by 0 bases and J by 6 bases, with 15 bases between. The CDR3 nucleotides read TGTGCCAGCAGCTTGGCCCGAGGGTTTGAGTCCGGGGAGCTGTTTTTT. This translates into CASSLARGFESGELFF.

The chain has TRBV29-1 and TRBJ1-5, with 12 nucleotides matching TRBD1. The V and J ends lost 5 bases and 5 bases, in that order; junction bases with no gene match: 4. This CDR3 spans 14 amino acids. Germline V lookup: CDR1 SQVTM, CDR2 ANQGSEA. This CDR3 reads CSVRGTGGDQPQHF. DNA of the CDR3: TGCAGCGTTAGAGGGACAGGGGGCGATCAGCCCCAGCATTTT.